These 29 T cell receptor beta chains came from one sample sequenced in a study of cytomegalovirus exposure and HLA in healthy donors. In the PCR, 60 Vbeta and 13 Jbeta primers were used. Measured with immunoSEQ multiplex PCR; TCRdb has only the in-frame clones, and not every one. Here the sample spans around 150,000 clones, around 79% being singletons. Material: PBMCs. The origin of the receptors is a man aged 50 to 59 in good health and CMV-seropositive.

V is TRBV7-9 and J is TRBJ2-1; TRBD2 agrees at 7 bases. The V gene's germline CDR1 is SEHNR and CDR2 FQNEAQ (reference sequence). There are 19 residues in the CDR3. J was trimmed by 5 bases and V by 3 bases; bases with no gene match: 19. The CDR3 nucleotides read TGTGCCAGCAGCTTTATCACTCGTAGGGAGGGAGTCCTACACAATGAGCAGTTCTTC. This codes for CASSFITRREGVLHNEQFF.

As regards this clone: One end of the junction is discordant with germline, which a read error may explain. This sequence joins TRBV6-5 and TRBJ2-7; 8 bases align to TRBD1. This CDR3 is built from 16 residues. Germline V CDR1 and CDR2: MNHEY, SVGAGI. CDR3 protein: CASIYPRRTGFYEQYF. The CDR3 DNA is TGTGCCAGCATTTACCCCAGAAGGACAGGGTTCTACGAGCAGTACTTC.

The CDR3: CASAQGEEKLFF. In DNA form, the CDR3 reads TGTGCCAGCGCGCAGGGTGAGGAAAAACTGTTTTTT. This chain joins TRBV6-5 and TRBJ1-4; D possibly corresponds to TRBD1 (5 bases). CDR3 size: 12 residues. Trimming removed 8 bases at V and 8 bases at J, with 12 bases between. Germline V gives CDR1 MNHEY, CDR2 SVGAGI.

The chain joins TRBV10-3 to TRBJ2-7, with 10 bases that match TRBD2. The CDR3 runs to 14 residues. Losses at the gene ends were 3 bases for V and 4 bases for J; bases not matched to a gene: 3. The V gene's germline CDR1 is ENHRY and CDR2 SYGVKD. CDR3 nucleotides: TGTGCCATCAGTGACGGACTAGCGGTATACGAGCAGTACTTC. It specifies CAISDGLAVYEQYF.

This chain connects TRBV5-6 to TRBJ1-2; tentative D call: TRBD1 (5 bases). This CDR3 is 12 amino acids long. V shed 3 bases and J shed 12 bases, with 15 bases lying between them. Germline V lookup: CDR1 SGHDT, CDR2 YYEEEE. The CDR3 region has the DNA TGTGCCAGCAGCTCTGGACATGCTCAAGACACCTTC. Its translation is CASSSGHAQDTF.

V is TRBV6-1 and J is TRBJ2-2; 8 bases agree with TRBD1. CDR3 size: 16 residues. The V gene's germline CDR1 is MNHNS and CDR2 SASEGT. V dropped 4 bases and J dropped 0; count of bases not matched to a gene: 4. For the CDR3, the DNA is TGTGCCAGCAGTGTACGACAGGGGACGAACACCGGGGAGCTGTTTTTT. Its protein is CASSVRQGTNTGELFF.

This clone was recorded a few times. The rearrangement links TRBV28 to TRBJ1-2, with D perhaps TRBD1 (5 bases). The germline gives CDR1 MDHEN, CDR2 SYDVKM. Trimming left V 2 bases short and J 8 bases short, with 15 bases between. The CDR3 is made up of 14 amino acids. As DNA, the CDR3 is TGTGCCAGCAGTTTACCCCAATCGGGGGGAGGCTACACCTTC. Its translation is CASSLPQSGGGYTF.

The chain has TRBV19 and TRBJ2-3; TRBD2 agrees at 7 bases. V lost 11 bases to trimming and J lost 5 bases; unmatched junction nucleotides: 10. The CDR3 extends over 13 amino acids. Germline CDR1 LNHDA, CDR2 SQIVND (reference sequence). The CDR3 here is CASYAGERDTQYF. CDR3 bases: TGTGCCTCTTACGCGGGAGAGAGAGATACGCAGTATTTT.

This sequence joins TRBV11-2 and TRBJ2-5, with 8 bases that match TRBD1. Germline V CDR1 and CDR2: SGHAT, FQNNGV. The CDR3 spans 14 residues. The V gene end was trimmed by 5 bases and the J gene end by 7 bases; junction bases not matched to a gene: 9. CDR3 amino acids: CASSPRTGIGTQYF. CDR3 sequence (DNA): TGTGCCAGCAGCCCCCGGACAGGGATTGGGACCCAGTACTTC.

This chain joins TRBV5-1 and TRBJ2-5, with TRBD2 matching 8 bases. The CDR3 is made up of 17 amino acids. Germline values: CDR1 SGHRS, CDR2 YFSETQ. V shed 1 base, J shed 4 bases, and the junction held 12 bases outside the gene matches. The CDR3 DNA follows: TGCGCCAGCAGCTTGTCAACTAGCGGAGGAGGGTTAGAGACCCAGTACTTC. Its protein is CASSLSTSGGGLETQYF.

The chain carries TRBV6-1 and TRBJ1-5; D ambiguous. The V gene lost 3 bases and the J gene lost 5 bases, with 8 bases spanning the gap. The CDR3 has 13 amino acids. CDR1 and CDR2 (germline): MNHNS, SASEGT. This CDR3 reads CASSDDWDQPQHF. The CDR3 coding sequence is TGTGCCAGCAGTGACGACTGGGATCAGCCCCAGCATTTT.

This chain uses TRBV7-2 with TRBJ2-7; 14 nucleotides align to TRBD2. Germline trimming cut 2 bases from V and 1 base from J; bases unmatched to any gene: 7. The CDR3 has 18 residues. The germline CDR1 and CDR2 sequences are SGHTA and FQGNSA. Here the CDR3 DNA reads TGTGCCAGCAGCTTAAGGACTAGCGGGAGGATTCAGTCCTACGAGCAGTACTTC. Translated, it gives CASSLRTSGRIQSYEQYF.

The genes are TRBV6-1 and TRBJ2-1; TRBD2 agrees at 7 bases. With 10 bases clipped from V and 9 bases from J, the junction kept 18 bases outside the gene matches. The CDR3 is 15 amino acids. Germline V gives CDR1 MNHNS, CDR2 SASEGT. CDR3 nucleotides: TGTGCCACAACTAGCGTACATTCGAGGGTGGGTGAGCAGTTCTTC. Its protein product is CATTSVHSRVGEQFF.

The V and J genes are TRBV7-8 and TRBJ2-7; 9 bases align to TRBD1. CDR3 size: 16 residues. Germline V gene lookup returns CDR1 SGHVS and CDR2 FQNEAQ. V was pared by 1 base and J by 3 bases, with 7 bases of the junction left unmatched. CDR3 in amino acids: CASSLGQGVYFYEQYF. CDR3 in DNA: TGTGCCAGCAGCTTAGGACAGGGGGTGTACTTCTACGAGCAGTACTTC.

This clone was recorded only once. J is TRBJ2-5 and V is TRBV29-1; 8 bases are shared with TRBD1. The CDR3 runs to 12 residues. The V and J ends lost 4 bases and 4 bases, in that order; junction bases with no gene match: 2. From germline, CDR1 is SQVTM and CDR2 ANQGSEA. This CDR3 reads CSVAGGAETQYF. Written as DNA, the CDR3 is TGCAGCGTTGCAGGGGGCGCAGAGACCCAGTACTTC. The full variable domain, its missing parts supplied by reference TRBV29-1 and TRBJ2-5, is SAVISQKPSRDICQRGTSLTIQCQVDSQVTMMFWYRQQPGQSLTLIATANQGSEATYESGFVIDKFPISRPNLTFSTLTVSNMSPEDSSIYLCSVAGGAETQYFGPGTRLLVL.

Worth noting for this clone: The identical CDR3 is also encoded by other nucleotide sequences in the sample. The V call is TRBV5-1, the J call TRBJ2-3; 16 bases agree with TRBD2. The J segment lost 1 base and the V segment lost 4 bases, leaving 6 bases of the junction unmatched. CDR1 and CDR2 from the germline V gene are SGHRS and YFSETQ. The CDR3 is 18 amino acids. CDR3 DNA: TGCGCCAGCAGCCCGGGACTAGCGGGGGGGCCGGGCACAGATACGCAGTATTTT. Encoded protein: CASSPGLAGGPGTDTQYF.

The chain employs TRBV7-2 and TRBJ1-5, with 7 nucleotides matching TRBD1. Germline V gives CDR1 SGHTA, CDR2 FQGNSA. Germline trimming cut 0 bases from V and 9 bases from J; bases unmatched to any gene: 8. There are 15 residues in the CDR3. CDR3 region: CASSLAYRGAGPQHF. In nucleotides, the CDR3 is TGTGCCAGCAGCTTAGCATACAGGGGCGCGGGGCCCCAGCATTTT.

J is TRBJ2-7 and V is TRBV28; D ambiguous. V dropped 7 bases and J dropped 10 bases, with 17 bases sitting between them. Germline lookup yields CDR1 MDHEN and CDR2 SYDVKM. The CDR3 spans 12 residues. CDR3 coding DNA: TGTGCCAGCAAGTTACGTGCAACGCGACAGTACTTC. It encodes CASKLRATRQYF.

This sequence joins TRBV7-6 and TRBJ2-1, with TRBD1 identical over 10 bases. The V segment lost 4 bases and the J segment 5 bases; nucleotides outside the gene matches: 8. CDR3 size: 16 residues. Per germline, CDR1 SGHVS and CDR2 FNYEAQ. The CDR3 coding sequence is TGTGCCAGCAGCTCTCATGGGGGGACAGGGGACAATGAGCAGTTCTTC. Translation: CASSSHGGTGDNEQFF. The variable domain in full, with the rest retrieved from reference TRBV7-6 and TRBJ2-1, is GAGVSQSPRYKVTKRGQDVALRCDPISGHVSLYWYRQALGQGPEFLTYFNYEAQQDKSGLPNDRFSAERPEGSISTLTIQRTEQRDSAMYRCASSSHGGTGDNEQFFGPGTRLTVL.

CDR3 in DNA: TGTGCCAGCAGCTTGGAGCTCGAGCAGTACTTC. Translated: CASSLELEQYF. The genes are TRBV5-8 and TRBJ2-7, with unresolved D. V shed 0 bases and J shed 6 bases, with 4 bases lying between them. Germline lookup yields CDR1 SGHTS and CDR2 YDEGEE. CDR3 length: 11 residues.

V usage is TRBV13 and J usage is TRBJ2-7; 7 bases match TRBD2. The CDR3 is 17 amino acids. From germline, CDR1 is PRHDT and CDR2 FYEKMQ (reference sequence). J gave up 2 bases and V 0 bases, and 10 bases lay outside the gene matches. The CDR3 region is CASSLGLMGRGTYEQYF. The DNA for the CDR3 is TGTGCCAGCAGCTTAGGCCTAATGGGGAGGGGAACCTACGAGCAGTACTTC.

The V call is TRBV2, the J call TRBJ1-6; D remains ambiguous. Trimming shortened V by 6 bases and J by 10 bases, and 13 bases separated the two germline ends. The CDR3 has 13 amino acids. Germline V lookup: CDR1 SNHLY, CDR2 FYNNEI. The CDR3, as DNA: TGTGCCAGCAGCCCAGGAAGGTTATCACCCCTCCACTTT. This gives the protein CASSPGRLSPLHF. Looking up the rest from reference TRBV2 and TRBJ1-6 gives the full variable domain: EPEVTQTPSHQVTQMGQEVILRCVPISNHLYFYWYRQILGQKVEFLVSFYNNEISEKSEIFDDQFSVERPDGSNFTLKIRSTKLEDSAMYFCASSPGRLSPLHFGNGTRLTVT.

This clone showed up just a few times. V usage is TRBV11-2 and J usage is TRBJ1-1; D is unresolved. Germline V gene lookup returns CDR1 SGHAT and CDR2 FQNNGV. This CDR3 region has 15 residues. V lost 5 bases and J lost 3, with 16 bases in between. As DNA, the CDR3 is TGTGCCAGCAGCCTAGGGCCCCGGAGAGACACTGAAGCTTTCTTT. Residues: CASSLGPRRDTEAFF. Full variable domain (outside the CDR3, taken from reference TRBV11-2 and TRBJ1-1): EAGVAQSPRYKIIEKRQSVAFWCNPISGHATLYWYQQILGQGPKLLIQFQNNGVVDDSQLPKDRFSAERLKGVDSTLKIQPAKLEDSAVYLCASSLGPRRDTEAFFGQGTRLTVV.

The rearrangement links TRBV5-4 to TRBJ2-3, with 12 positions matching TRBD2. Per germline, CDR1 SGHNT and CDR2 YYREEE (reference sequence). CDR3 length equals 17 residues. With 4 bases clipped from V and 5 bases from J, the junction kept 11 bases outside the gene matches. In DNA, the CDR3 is TGTGCCAGCAGCACCAGGCTAGCGGGAGGGCCGGTAGATACGCAGTATTTT. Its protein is CASSTRLAGGPVDTQYF.

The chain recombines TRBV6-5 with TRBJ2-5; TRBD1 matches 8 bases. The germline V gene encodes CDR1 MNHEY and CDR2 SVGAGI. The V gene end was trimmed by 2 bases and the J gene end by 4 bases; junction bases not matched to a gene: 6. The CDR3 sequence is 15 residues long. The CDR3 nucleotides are TGTGCCAGCAGTTACATCGGACAGGGTGGAGAGACCCAGTACTTC. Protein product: CASSYIGQGGETQYF.

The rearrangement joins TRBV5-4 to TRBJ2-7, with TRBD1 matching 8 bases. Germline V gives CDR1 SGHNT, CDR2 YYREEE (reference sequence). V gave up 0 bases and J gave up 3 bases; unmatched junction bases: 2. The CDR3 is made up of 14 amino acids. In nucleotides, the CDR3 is TGTGCCAGCAGCTTGGGACAGGGGCTCTACGAGCAGTACTTC. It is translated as CASSLGQGLYEQYF. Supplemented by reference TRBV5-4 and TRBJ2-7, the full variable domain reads ETGVTQSPTHLIKTRGQQVTLRCSSQSGHNTVSWYQQALGQGPQFIFQYYREEENGRGNFPPRFSGLQFPNYSSELNVNALELDDSALYLCASSLGQGLYEQYFGPGTRLTVT.

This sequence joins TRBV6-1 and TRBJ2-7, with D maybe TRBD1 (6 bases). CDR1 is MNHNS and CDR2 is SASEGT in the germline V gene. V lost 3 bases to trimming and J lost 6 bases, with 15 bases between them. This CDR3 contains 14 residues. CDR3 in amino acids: CASSDQTTGTEQYF. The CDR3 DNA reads TGTGCCAGCAGTGACCAAACCACAGGGACCGAGCAGTACTTC.

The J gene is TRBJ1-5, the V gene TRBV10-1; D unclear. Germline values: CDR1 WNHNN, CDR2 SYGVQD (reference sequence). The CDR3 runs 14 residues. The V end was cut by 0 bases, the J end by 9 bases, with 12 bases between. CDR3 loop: CASSESTGFGPQHF. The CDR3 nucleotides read TGCGCCAGCAGTGAGTCCACGGGATTTGGGCCCCAGCATTTT.

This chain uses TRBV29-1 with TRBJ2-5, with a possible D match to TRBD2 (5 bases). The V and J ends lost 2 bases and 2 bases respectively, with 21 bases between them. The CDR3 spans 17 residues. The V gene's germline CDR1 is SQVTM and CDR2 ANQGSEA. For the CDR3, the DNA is TGCAGCGTTGAAATCCCCCTTTTATCAGCGGAACAAGAGACCCAGTACTTC. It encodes CSVEIPLLSAEQETQYF.